This record concerns one T cell receptor beta chain sequence. What it recognizes is unknown. One base separates it from a far larger clone, so it is likely a read error. Other DNA sequences in the sample encode the same CDR3. Sequencing used immunoSEQ multiplex PCR; TCRdb keeps in-frame clones, though not all of them. The top ten hold 0.9% to 1.5% of the sample, which has 1.5 million to 2.5 million clones, approximately 94% seen once. The data are from a study of shared clonotypes between healthy human individuals. Overall study context: Donors had three CD4 naive, three CD4 memory, two CD8 naive and one CD8 memory plate apiece.

Naive CD8 populations comprised CD45RO-negative cells positively selected for CCR7, excluding terminally differentiated effector memory CD45RA+ cells. The CDR3 totals 19 residues. CDR1 is SEHNR, CDR2 FQNEAQ, per germline (reference sequence). Regarding the study as a whole: Owing to a small donor count, the genetic and exposure-history diversity represented was limited.

This receptor was taken from a man younger than 35 in good health. The V call is TRBV7-9, the J call TRBJ2-7, with 9 nucleotides matching TRBD1. The source material was naive CD8+ T cells sorted from blood. The CDR3: CASSPTPGAWGQGVYEQYF. The CDR3, as DNA: TGTGCCAGCAGCCCAACCCCCGGGGCTTGGGGACAGGGTGTCTACGAGCAGTACTTT.